This TCR beta chain was captured by sequencing in a study of CD8 T cells in ankylosing spondylitis. Study conclusions and caveats: About 8 highly homologous variants made up a TCR beta motif that seemed to typify ankylosing spondylitis blood. Reports say disease-linked clones showed up significantly more in matched ankylosing spondylitis synovial fluid. A number of the motif variants had already been described in reactive arthritis synovial fluid and blood. Disease-linked clones bore a CD8+ phenotype and were relatively rare in peripheral blood.

Many counts were recorded for this clonotype. Its antigen is not known. TCRdb processed the 5' RACE reads anew with MiXCR; each CDR3 protein has one entry. The sample contains roughly 200,000 distinct CDR3 sequences, under 30% of which appear only once. Germline values: CDR1 SGHRS, CDR2 YFSETQ. The CDR3 length is 18 residues. V was clipped by 3 bases and J by 2 bases; unmatched bases: 9. The receptor comes from a male donor with ankylosing spondylitis or in good health (not recorded which). Sequences were obtained from blood, either unsorted or a sorted T cell fraction (not recorded which). The V call is TRBV5-1, the J call TRBJ2-5; 14 bases align to TRBD2. The CDR3 loop is CASSSGTSGSRGQETQYF. For the CDR3, the DNA is TGCGCCAGCAGCTCCGGGACTAGCGGGAGTAGGGGACAAGAGACCCAGTACTTC.